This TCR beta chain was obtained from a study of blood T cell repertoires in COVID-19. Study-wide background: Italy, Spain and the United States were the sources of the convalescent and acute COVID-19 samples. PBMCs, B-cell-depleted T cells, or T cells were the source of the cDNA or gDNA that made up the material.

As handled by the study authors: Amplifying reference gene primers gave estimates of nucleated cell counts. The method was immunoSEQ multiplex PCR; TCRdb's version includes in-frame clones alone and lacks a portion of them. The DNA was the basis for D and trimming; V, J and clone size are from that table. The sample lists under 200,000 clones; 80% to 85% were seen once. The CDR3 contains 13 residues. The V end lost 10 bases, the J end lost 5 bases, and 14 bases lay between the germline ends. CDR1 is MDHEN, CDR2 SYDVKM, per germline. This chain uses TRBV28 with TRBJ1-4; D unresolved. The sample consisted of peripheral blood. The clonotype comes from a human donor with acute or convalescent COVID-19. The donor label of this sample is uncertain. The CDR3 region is CATVQLVNEKLFF. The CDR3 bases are TGTGCCACCGTTCAGTTGGTAAATGAAAAACTGTTTTTT.